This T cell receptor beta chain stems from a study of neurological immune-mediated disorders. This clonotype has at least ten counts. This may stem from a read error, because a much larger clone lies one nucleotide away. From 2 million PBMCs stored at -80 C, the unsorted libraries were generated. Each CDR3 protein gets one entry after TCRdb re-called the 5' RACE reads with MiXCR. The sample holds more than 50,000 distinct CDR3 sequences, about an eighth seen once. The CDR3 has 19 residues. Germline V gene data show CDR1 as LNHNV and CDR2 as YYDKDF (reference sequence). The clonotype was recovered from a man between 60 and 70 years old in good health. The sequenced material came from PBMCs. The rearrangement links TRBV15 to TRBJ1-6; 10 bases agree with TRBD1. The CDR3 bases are TGTGTCACCAGCAGAGATCCGACAGGGGGCGAGATCTATAATTCACCCCTCCACTTT. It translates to CVTSRDPTGGEIYNSPLHF.